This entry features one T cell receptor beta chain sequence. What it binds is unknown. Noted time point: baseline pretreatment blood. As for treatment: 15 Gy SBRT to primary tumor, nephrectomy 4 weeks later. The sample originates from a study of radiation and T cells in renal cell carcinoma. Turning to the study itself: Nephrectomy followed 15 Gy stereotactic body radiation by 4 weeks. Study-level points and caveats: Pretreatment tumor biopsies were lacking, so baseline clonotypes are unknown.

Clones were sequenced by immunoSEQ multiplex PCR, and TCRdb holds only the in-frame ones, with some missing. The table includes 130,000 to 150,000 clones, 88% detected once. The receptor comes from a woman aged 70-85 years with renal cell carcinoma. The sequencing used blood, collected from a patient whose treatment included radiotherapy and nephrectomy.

The CDR3 coding sequence is TGTGCCAGCAGCTTGGCTGGGGGTGAGCAGTTCTTC. This encodes CASSLAGGEQFF. V gene TRBV5-4 combines with J gene TRBJ2-1; D tentatively reads TRBD1 or TRBD2 (5 bases each). Germline V CDR1 and CDR2: SGHNT, YYREEE (reference sequence). Trimming left V 0 bases short and J 9 bases short, with 7 bases between. The CDR3 is made up of 12 amino acids.